This TCR beta chain was identified during a study of T cells in localized non-small cell lung cancer. Study results and limitations: When the top 100 tumor clones were examined, a median roughly 62 of them also appeared in the adjacent lung, which was paired and uninvolved. Uninvolved neighboring lung showed the greatest T cell clonality, exceeding tumor. Longer overall survival was linked to higher blood T cell density.

To note about this clone: Its matching antigen is unknown. Germline and junction disagree at one end, which may indicate a read error.

Looked up from germline, CDR1 is WSHSY and CDR2 is SAAADI. This CDR3 contains 12 residues. The method was immunoSEQ multiplex PCR; TCRdb's version includes in-frame clones alone and lacks a portion of them. The sample holds 70,000 to 95,000 clones, roughly 90% seen once. This sequence was found in a woman aged 35-75 years with stage II squamous cell lung carcinoma. The source was PBMCs, collected before any cancer treatment. The chain joins TRBV10-2 to TRBJ1-6; maybe TRBD1 (6 bases). CDR3: CAINTGSSPLHF. DNA for the CDR3: TGTGCCATCAATACAGGGAGTTCACCCCTCCACTTT.